Listed here is a single TCR beta chain. Other nucleotide sequences in the sample specify the same CDR3. The data were produced by immunoSEQ multiplex PCR, yet TCRdb's version contains in-frame clones alone and is incomplete. The repertoire holds approximately 120,000 clones, with roughly 79% as singletons. Germline assignment: CDR1 SGHRS and CDR2 YFSETQ. With 0 bases clipped from V and 6 bases from J, the junction kept 7 bases outside the gene matches. The CDR3 covers 15 residues. This sample was included in a study of blood T cell repertoires in COVID-19. The V gene is TRBV5-1, the J gene TRBJ1-2; TRBD1 agrees at 8 bases. This TCR came from a human donor in a cohort sampled during active COVID-19. The specimen was peripheral blood. The CDR3 sequence is CASSLGDRGVHGYTF. CDR3 coding DNA: TGCGCCAGCAGCTTGGGTGACAGGGGCGTTCATGGCTACACCTTC.